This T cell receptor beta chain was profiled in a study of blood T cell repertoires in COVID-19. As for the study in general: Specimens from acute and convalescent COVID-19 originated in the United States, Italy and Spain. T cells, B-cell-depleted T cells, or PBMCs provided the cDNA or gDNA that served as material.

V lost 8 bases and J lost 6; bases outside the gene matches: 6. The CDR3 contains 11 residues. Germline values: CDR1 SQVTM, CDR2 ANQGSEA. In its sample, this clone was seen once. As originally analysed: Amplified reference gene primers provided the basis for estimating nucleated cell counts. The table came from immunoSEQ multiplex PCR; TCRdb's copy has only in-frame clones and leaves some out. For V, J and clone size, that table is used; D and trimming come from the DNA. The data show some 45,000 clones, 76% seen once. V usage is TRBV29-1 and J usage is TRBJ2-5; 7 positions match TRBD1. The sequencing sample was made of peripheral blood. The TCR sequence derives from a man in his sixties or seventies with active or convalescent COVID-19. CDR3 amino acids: CSTTGLKTQYF. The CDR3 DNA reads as TGCAGCACGACAGGGCTTAAGACCCAGTACTTC.